This TCR beta chain appears in the sequencing data of a study of human T cells and chemical hapten exposure. The template was total RNA from unfractionated whole blood. With 2 bases clipped from V and 9 bases from J, the junction kept 10 bases outside the gene matches. The CDR3 sequence is 15 residues long. As the library was built, unique molecular identifiers were attached to individual cDNA molecules. In the original processing: Sample TCR counts, which ranged from about 23,224 to 750,000, had a median of roughly 100,000. TCRdb itself ran the 5' RACE reads through MiXCR, one entry per CDR3 protein. It is TCRdb's table, rather than the study itself, that gives the V and J calls and clone size. This table has 130,000 or so distinct CDR3 sequences, 3.5% to 5% appearing once. This clonotype has more than one count but fewer than ten.

The TCR comes from a female donor in good health. The genes are TRBV12-3 or TRBV12-4 and TRBJ2-1; TRBD2 matches 7 bases. The CDR3 DNA sequence: TGTGCCAGCAGTTTAACTAGCGCTACCATTGGTGAGCAGTTCTTC. It translates to CASSLTSATIGEQFF.